Below are 9 T cell receptor beta chains sequenced from a single sample in a study of T cells in narcolepsy (dated by TCRdb to the late 2010s). Library generation was performed with the immunoSEQ multiplex PCR assay. The clones in this table, taken by TCRdb from immuneACCESS, are in-frame only. Not every clone is retained; where verified, under half of the shortfall comes from an unresolved V gene, and the cause of the rest is unknown. The sample table records 20,000 to 30,000 clones; more than 75% of these occur just once. The biggest ten clones account for 1.1% of the sample. Sequencing input: memory (CD45RA-) CD4+ T cells from blood. Interpreted using the paper, the cell subset or site label stands for: memory T cells sorted ex vivo from peripheral blood. These TCRs come from a human donor in good health.

This rearrangement joins TRBV7-2 to TRBJ2-5, with D possibly TRBD1 on 6 matching bases. The J call may be mistaken, given a closer DNA end match to TRBJ2-7. CDR3 length: 14 residues. The germline V gene has CDR1 SGHTA and CDR2 FQGNSA. CDR3 protein: CASSLVQGTYEQYF. For the CDR3, the DNA is TGTGCCAGCAGCTTAGTCCAGGGGACGTACGAGCAGTACTTC.

The V call is TRBV7-9, the J call TRBJ1-2; D is possibly TRBD1 (5 bases). Germline V lookup: CDR1 SEHNR, CDR2 FQNEAQ (reference sequence). Between the trimmed V and J ends, which lost 4 bases and 5 bases, there was a span of 8 bases. The length of the CDR3 is 12 residues. The CDR3 protein is CASSYDSYGYTF. CDR3 nucleotide sequence: TGTGCCAGCAGCTATGACAGTTATGGCTACACCTTC.

J is TRBJ1-2 and V is TRBV4-1; D may be TRBD1 (6 bases). The V end was cut by 4 bases, the J end by 6 bases, with 27 bases between. Germline CDR1 and CDR2: MGHRA and YSYEKL. CDR3 length: 18 amino acids. The CDR3 spells CASSRLPPAGQGLHGYTF. CDR3 DNA sequence: TGCGCCAGCAGCCGGCTGCCGCCGGCGGGACAAGGGCTTCATGGCTACACCTTC.

The chain is built from TRBV2 and TRBJ1-4; weak D call: TRBD1 (6 bases). The CDR3 runs 15 residues. Germline lookup yields CDR1 SNHLY and CDR2 FYNNEI. Trimming cost V 9 bases and J 1 base, with 15 bases left between them. The CDR3 region is CASRGGGLTNEKLFF. CDR3 nucleotides: TGTGCCAGTCGGGGCGGGGGGCTAACTAATGAAAAACTGTTTTTT.

J is TRBJ2-3 and V is TRBV6-1; D remains unclear. The CDR3 runs to 13 residues. Germline lookup yields CDR1 MNHNS and CDR2 SASEGT. Trimming left V 7 bases short and J 0 bases short, with 8 bases between. The CDR3 is CASNQLSTDTQYF. The CDR3 DNA sequence: TGTGCCAGCAATCAGCTGAGCACAGATACGCAGTATTTT.

This clone came up a few times. The V gene is TRBV4-1, the J gene TRBJ1-1; D unresolved. CDR1 MGHRA and CDR2 YSYEKL come from the germline V gene. V was clipped by 3 bases and J by 6 bases, with 8 bases between them. This CDR3 region has 12 residues. The CDR3 loop is CASSHAGPEAFF. The CDR3 coding sequence is TGCGCCAGCAGCCATGCCGGACCTGAAGCTTTCTTT.

The chain links TRBV10-2 to TRBJ2-5, with D perhaps TRBD1 or TRBD2 (5 bases each). This CDR3 is 13 amino acids long. Germline CDR1 is WSHSY and CDR2 is SAAADI. Trimming left V 6 bases short and J 4 bases short, with 12 bases between. Here the CDR3 reads CASRRGAGETQYF. The CDR3 nucleotides are TGCGCCAGCAGGAGAGGGGCGGGAGAGACCCAGTACTTC.

The rearrangement joins TRBV18 to TRBJ2-3; D unresolved. V was cut by 3 bases and J by 4 bases, with 14 bases left in between. The germline V gene encodes CDR1 KGHSH and CDR2 LQKENI. The CDR3 loop spans 15 amino acids. CDR3 protein: CASSPGQVTADTQYF. For the CDR3, the DNA is TGTGCCAGCTCACCGGGCCAGGTCACCGCAGATACGCAGTATTTT.

The rearrangement joins TRBV4-2 to TRBJ2-1; perhaps TRBD2 as D (7 bases). The germline V gene encodes CDR1 LGHNA and CDR2 YNFKEQ. The V end was cut by 4 bases, the J end by 3 bases, with 19 bases between. This CDR3 spans 17 amino acids. CDR3 bases: TGTGCCAGCAGCCGGGGGGCCCGCGGGGGAAGCTACAATGAGCAGTTCTTC. Amino acids: CASSRGARGGSYNEQFF.